This TCR beta chain is from a study of blood T cell repertoires in COVID-19 (dated by TCRdb to 2020 to 2021). With regard to the full study: Samples covering the acute and convalescent phases of COVID-19 were provided by collaborators in the United States, Italy and Spain. A freely available public database, intended as a resource for researchers studying the immune response to SARS-CoV-2, is where the repertoires were released. Deeply sampled blood TCRbeta repertoires from subjects exposed to, actively infected with, or recovered from COVID-19 were included in the dataset. The prospective study material was composed of cDNA or gDNA derived from T cells, B-cell-depleted T cells, or PBMCs. Where available, HLA class I and class II types were taken from metadata supplied by the sample provider and were not determined by assay-based typing. Sample metadata almost always included a de-identified subject ID, COVID-19 status, age in years and sex. Samples came from the ongoing ImmuneRACE study (first 160 participants) plus 1,254 subjects from 6 global collaborators.

Collaborating institutions collected whole blood in K2EDTA tubes following their own protocols. For TCRbeta analysis, collaborator samples were shipped as frozen whole blood, as isolated PBMCs, or as DNA extracted from either sample type. As to this clone: This receptor's antigen is unknown. No per-base quality is available; no much larger clone lies one base away.

TCRbeta CDR3 regions were amplified from genomic DNA using the immunoSEQ Assay, a bias-controlled multiplex PCR. The study's processing was this. The number of nucleated cells in each sample was estimated from the amplification of reference gene primers within the assay. To quantify the absolute abundance of each unique TCRbeta CDR3 rearrangement, sequence reads were collapsed and filtered. Productive Simpson clonality was computed per sample as the square root of Simpson's diversity index over productive rearrangements. TCRdb stores this immuneACCESS table with in-frame sequences only. Part of the clones is absent; in the studies checked, under half of the shortfall reflects unresolved V genes, and no reason is known for the rest. V, J and clone size were drawn from that table, and D and trimming were deduced from the DNA. The sample table holds about 110,000 clones, of which more than 75% were seen once. The ten biggest clones cover approximately 4% of the sample.

What the work shows at the level of the full study, not this receptor alone: Clinical and demographic metadata were provided uncurated, with the amount varying by source and participant.

Relative to germline, V is 5 bases shorter and J is 4 bases shorter, with 14 bases between their ends. Via the germline V gene, CDR1 is MNHEY and CDR2 SVGAGI. CDR3 length: 14 amino acids, cysteine to phenylalanine. The read is trimmed to its CDR3 DNA, 42 bases read in frame from base 1. The source material was peripheral blood. This clonotype originated in a man aged 40-55 years with acute or convalescent COVID-19. This chain is built from TRBV6-5 and TRBJ1-1; TRBD1 could be the D gene, as 5 bases match. The sequenced DNA: TGTGCCAGCAGTATAGGGGTTTATGGCACTGAAGCTTTCTTT. This yields the protein CASSIGVYGTEAFF.